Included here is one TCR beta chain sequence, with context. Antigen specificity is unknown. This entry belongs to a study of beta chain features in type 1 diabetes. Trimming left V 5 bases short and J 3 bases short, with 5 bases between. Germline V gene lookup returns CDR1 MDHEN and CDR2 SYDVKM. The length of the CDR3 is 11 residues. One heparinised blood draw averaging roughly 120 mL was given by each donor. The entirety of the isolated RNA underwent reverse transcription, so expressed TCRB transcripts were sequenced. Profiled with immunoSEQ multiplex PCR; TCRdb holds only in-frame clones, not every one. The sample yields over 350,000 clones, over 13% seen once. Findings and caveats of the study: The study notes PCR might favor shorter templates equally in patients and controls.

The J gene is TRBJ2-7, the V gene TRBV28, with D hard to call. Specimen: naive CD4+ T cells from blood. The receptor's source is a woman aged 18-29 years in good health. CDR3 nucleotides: TGTGCCAGCAGTATCTTCTACGAGCAGTACTTC. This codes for CASSIFYEQYF.